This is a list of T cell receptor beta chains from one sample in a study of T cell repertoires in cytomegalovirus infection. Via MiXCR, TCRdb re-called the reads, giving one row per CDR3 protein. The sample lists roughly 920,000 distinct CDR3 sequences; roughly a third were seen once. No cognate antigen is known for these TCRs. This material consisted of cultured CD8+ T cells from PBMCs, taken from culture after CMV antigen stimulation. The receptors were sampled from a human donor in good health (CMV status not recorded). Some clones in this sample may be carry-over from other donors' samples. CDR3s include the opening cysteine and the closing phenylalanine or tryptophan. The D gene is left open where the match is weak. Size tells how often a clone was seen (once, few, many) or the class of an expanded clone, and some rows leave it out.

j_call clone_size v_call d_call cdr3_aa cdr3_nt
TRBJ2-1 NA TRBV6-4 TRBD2 CASSDSKRGSYNEQFF TGTGCCAGCAGTGACTCTAAGCGGGGCTCCTACAATGAGCAGTTCTTC
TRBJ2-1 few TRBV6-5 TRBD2 CASSQGTSRANEQFF TGTGCCAGCAGTCAAGGGACTAGCAGGGCCAATGAGCAGTTCTTC
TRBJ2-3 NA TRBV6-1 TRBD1 CASSSTGAGDTQYF TGTGCCAGCAGTTCGACAGGGGCTGGAGATACGCAGTATTTT
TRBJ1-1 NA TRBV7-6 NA CVSSLGVNTEAFF TGTGTCAGCAGCTTAGGTGTGAACACTGAAGCTTTCTTT
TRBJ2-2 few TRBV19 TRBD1 CATGTGVNTGELFF TGTGCCACCGGGACAGGGGTGAACACCGGGGAGCTGTTTTTT
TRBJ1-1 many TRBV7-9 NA CASRNKGASNTEAFF TGTGCCAGCAGAAATAAGGGAGCCTCGAACACTGAAGCTTTCTTT
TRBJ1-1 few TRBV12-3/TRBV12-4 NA CASTFYTGVAFF TGTGCCAGCACCTTTTATACGGGGGTAGCTTTCTTT
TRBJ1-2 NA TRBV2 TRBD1 CASSSGQSVIYGYTF TGTGCCAGCAGCTCGGGACAGTCAGTTATTTATGGCTACACCTTC
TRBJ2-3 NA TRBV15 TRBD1 CATSRSRGLDTQYF TGTGCCACCAGCAGGAGTAGGGGGCTAGATACGCAGTATTTT
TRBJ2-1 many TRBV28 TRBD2 CASSLRRGVYNEQFF TGTGCCAGCAGTTTACGACGGGGGGTCTACAATGAGCAGTTCTTC
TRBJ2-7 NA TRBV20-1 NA CSARGPWGNYEQYF TGCAGTGCTAGGGGACCCTGGGGGAACTACGAGCAGTACTTC
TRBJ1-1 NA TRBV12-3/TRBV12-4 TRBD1 CASTLSTGGHTEAFF TGTGCCAGCACCCTCTCGACAGGGGGCCACACTGAAGCTTTCTTT
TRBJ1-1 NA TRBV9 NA CASSAPGYEAFF TGTGCCAGCAGCGCTCCCGGGTATGAAGCTTTCTTT
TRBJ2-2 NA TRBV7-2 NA CASSLVTGNTGELFF TGTGCCAGCAGCTTAGTGACAGGGAACACCGGGGAGCTGTTTTTT
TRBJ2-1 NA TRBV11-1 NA CASSFRRGWNNEQFF TGTGCCAGCAGCTTCCGAAGGGGATGGAACAATGAGCAGTTCTTC
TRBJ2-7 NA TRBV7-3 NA CASSLNPFGEQYF TGTGCCAGCAGCTTAAACCCCTTTGGCGAGCAGTACTTC
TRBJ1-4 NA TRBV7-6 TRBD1 CASSPDRGKEEKLFF TGTGCCAGCAGCCCGGACAGGGGGAAGGAAGAAAAACTGTTTTTT
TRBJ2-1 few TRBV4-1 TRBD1 CASSSDRGLVFF TGCGCCAGCAGTTCTGACAGGGGGCTTGTGTTCTTC
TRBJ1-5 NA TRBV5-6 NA CASSLGGQEYQPQHF TGTGCCAGCAGCTTAGGTGGGCAGGAGTATCAGCCCCAGCATTTT
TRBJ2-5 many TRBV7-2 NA CASSLVGGVETQYF TGTGCCAGCAGCTTAGTTGGAGGGGTAGAGACCCAGTACTTC
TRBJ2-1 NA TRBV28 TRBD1 CANKTGQKAYNEQFF TGTGCCAACAAGACAGGGCAAAAAGCCTACAATGAGCAGTTCTTC
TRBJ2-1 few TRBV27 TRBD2 CASCSSGAFNEQFF TGTGCCAGCTGTTCTAGCGGGGCTTTCAATGAGCAGTTCTTC
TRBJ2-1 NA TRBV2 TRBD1 CASRPGQGVFPTRQLKFF TGTGCCAGCAGACCGGGACAGGGAGTTTTCCCGACTCGGCAGCTTAAGTTCTTC
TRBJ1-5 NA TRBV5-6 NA CASSPGRQSNQPQHF TGTGCCAGCAGCCCAGGAAGGCAGAGCAATCAGCCCCAGCATTTT
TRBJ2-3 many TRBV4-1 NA CASSQDSWDIRDTQYF TGCGCCAGCAGCCAAGATTCCTGGGACATAAGGGATACGCAGTATTTT
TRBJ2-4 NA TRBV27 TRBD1 CASSLSGQGYIQYF TGTGCCAGCAGTTTGTCGGGACAGGGTTACATTCAGTACTTC
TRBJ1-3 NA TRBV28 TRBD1 CASTSDRSSGNTIYF TGTGCCAGCACCTCGGACAGGAGCTCTGGAAACACCATATATTTT
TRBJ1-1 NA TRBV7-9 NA CASSPPGPGEAFF TGTGCCAGCAGCCCCCCCGGCCCAGGCGAAGCTTTCTTT
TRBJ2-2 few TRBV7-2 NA CASSSGRIRGELFF TGTGCCAGCAGCTCGGGACGGATCCGCGGGGAGCTGTTTTTT
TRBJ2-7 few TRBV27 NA CASSPYEGTYEQYF TGTGCCAGCAGTCCCTATGAGGGGACCTACGAGCAGTACTTC
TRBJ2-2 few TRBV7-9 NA CASRSIGSRAGELFF TGTGCCAGCAGGAGTATTGGAAGTAGGGCCGGGGAGCTGTTTTTT
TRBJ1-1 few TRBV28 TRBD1 CASSEDRENTEAFF TGTGCCAGCAGTGAGGACAGGGAAAACACTGAAGCTTTCTTT
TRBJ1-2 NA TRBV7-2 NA CASSFPPGKGYTF TGTGCCAGCAGCTTCCCCCCGGGGAAAGGCTACACCTTC
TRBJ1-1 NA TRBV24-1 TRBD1 CATSQGALTEAFF TGTGCCACCAGTCAGGGGGCGCTTACTGAAGCTTTCTTT
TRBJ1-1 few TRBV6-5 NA CASSYSYQGLNTEAFF TGTGCCAGCAGTTACTCGTATCAGGGGCTGAACACTGAAGCTTTCTTT
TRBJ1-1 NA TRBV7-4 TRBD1 CASSHHQWTGEFEAFF TGTGCCAGCAGCCACCATCAATGGACAGGGGAATTTGAAGCTTTCTTT